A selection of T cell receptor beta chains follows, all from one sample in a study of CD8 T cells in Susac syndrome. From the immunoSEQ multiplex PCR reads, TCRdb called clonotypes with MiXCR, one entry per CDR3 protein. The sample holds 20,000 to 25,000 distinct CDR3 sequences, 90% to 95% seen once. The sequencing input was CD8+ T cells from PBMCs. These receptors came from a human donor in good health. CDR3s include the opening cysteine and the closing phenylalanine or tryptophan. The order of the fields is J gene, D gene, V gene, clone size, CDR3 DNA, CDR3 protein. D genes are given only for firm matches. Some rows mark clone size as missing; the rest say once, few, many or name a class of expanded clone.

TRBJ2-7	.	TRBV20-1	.	TGCAGTGCTAGAATGGACAGCTACGAGCAGTACTTC	CSARMDSYEQYF
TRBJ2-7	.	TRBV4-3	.	TGCGCCAGCAGCCGAGGAGAGGGAATAGGATCTAACGAGCAGTACTTC	CASSRGEGIGSNEQYF
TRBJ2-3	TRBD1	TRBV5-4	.	TGTGCCAGCAGCCCTTCAGGGGGCAGGGGGCAGTATTTT	CASSPSGGRGQYF
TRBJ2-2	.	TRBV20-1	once	TGCAGTGCTAGAGGACTCAACACCGGGGAGCTGTTTTTT	CSARGLNTGELFF
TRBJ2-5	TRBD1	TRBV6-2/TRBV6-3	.	TGTGCCAGCAGTTACCGGGGACAGTACCAAGAGACCCAGTACTTC	CASSYRGQYQETQYF
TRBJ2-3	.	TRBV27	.	TGTGCCAGCAGTCCTTTAGACAGGCCTGCCGGTGATACGCAGTATTTT	CASSPLDRPAGDTQYF
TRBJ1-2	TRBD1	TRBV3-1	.	TGTGCCAGCAGCAACCGGACAGGGGGCCAGATCTATGGCTACACCTTC	CASSNRTGGQIYGYTF
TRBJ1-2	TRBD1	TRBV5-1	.	TGCGCCAGCAGCTCGGACAGGGGGCTCTATGGCTACACCTTC	CASSSDRGLYGYTF
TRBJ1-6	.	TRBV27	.	TGTGCCAGCAGTAAGACGACAGGAATGAATTCACCCCTCCACTTT	CASSKTTGMNSPLHF
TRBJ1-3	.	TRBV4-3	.	TGCGCCAGCAGCCACGGGACCGATTCTGGAAACACCATATATTTT	CASSHGTDSGNTIYF
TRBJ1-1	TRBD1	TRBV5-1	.	TGCGCCAGCAGCCGGGACAGAATAAACACTGAAGCTTTCTTT	CASSRDRINTEAFF
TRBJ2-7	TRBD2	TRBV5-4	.	TGTGCCAGCAGCCCCAGCGGGGGGGGAGGTTACGAGCAGTACTTC	CASSPSGGGGYEQYF
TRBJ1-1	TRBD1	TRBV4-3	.	TGCGCCAGCAGCCAAGATGGACAGGGGCTGACTGAAGCTTTCTTT	CASSQDGQGLTEAFF
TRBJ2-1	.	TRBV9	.	TGTGCCAGCAGCGTAGAGACGGGGACCTACAATGAGCAGTTCTTC	CASSVETGTYNEQFF
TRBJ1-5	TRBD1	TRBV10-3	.	TGTGCCATCAGTGAAGGGACAGGGTACAATCAGCCCCAGCATTTT	CAISEGTGYNQPQHF
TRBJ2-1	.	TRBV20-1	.	TGCAGTGCTAGAGCGGCGGGGTGGGGCAGATACAATGAGCAGTTCTTC	CSARAAGWGRYNEQFF
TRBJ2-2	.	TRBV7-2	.	TGTGCCAGCAGCTTTAGGACGGGTAACACCGGGGAGCTGTTTTTT	CASSFRTGNTGELFF
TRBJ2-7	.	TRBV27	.	TGTGCCAGCGGACTATCACGAGGAACCGAGCAGTACTTC	CASGLSRGTEQYF
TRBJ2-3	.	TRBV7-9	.	TGTGCCAGCAGCGGCCCCGGGGGACCTAGCACAGATACGCAGTATTTT	CASSGPGGPSTDTQYF
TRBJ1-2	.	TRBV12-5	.	TGTGCTAGTGGCGTGGGACAAAACTATGGCTACACCTTC	CASGVGQNYGYTF
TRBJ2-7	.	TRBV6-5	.	TGTGCCAGCAGTTCCCACCGGGCGAACCCCTACGAGCAGTACTTC	CASSSHRANPYEQYF
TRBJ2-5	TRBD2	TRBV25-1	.	TGTGCCAGCAGTGAATTTAGCGGGGGGGCCGAGGAGACCCAGTACTTC	CASSEFSGGAEETQYF
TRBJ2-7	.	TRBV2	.	TGTGCCAGCAGTGACTGGGGGGCAGGCTACGAGCAGTACTTC	CASSDWGAGYEQYF
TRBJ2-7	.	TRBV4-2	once	TGTGCCAGCAGCCAAGAAAGGGTCCCCGCCTACGAGCAGTACTTC	CASSQERVPAYEQYF
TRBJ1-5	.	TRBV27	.	TGTGCCAGCAGTCCCCACGAGGTCCTAAGCAATCAGCCCCAGCATTTT	CASSPHEVLSNQPQHF
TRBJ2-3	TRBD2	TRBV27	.	TGTGGGGCGGGGGGCACAGATACGCAGTATTTT	CGAGGTDTQYF
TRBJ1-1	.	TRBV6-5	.	TGTGCCAGCAACCCCGCCGGCAGGGCGAACACTGAAGCTTTCTTT	CASNPAGRANTEAFF
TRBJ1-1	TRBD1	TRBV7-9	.	TGTGCCAGCAGCTTGCCCGGGACAGGGGTGACTGAAGCTTTCTTT	CASSLPGTGVTEAFF
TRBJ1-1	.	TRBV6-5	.	TGTGCCAGCAGTTACTCGATATCAATGAACACTGAAGCTTTCTTT	CASSYSISMNTEAFF